The clone carrying this T cell receptor beta chain appeared a few times. The CDR3 is made up of 16 amino acids. Looked up from germline, CDR1 is SGDLS and CDR2 is YYNGEE. V lost 7 bases, J lost 8 bases, and 18 bases stayed unmatched. The source of the sample is a study of cytomegalovirus exposure and HLA in healthy donors. Study overall: HLA-typed donors were the source of around 80 million unique TCRs, which an early data release held.

The PCR ran on 60 Vbeta and 13 Jbeta primers. Measured with immunoSEQ multiplex PCR; TCRdb has only the in-frame clones, and not every one. The sample lists about 89,000 clones; around four fifths were seen once. The TCR sequence derives from a man aged 25 to 40 in good health and CMV-seronegative. The sequenced sample was PBMCs. The rearrangement uses TRBV9 and TRBJ2-1; 7 nucleotides match TRBD2. CDR3: CASSPPREALIDEQFF. CDR3 bases: TGTGCCAGCTCCCCTCCTCGGGAGGCCCTCATCGATGAGCAGTTCTTC.